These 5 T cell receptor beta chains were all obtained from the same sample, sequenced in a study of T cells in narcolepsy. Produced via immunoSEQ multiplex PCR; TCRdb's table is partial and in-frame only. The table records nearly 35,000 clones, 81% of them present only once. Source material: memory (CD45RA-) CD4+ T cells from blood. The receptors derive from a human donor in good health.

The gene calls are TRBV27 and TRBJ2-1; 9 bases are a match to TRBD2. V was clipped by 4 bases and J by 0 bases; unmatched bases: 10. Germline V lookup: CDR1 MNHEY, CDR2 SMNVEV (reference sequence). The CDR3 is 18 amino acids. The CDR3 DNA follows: TGTGCCAGCAGTTCCAGGGCCCGAGCGGGAGGCTCCTACAATGAGCAGTTCTTC. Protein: CASSSRARAGGSYNEQFF.

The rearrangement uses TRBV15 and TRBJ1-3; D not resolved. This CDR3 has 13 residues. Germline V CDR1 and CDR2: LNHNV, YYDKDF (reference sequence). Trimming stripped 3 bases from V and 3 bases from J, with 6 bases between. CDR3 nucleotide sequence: TGTGCCACCAGCAGGGACCTTGGAAACACCATATATTTT. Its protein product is CATSRDLGNTIYF. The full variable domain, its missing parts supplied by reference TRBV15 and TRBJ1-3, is DAMVIQNPRYQVTQFGKPVTLSCSQTLNHNVMYWYQQKSSQAPKLLFHYYDKDFNNEADTPDNFQSRRPNTSFCFLDIRSPGLGDTAMYLCATSRDLGNTIYFGEGSWLTVV.

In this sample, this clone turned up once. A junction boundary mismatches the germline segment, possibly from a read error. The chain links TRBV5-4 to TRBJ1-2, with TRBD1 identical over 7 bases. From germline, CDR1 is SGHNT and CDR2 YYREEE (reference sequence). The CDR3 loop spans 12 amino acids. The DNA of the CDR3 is TGTGCCAGCAGCTTGAGTGGCAGGGGGAGTGACTTC. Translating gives CASSLSGRGSDF.

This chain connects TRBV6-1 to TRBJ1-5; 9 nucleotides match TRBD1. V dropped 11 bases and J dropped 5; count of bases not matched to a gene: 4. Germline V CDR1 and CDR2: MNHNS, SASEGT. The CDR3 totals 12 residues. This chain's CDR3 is CAARQGDQPQHF. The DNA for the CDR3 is TGTGCCGCCAGACAGGGGGATCAGCCCCAGCATTTT.

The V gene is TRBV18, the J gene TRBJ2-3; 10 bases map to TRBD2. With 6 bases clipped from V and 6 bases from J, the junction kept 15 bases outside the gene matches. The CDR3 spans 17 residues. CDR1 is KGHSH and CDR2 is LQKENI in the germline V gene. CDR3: CASSRRQTSGVDDTQYF. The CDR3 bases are TGTGCCAGCTCGCGACGCCAAACTAGCGGGGTTGATGATACGCAGTATTTT.